A single TCR beta chain is shown here with its context. Its cognate antigen is unknown. The data were taken from a study of T cell responses to AZD1222 COVID-19 vaccine. Findings and limits, study-wide: Donors were largely white British and mainly female; clonal diversity was possibly underestimated.

The protocol was immunoSEQ multiplex PCR, while the TCRdb copy is restricted to in-frame clones and leaves out a portion. The table lists 110,000 to 150,000 clones, over 80% of them singletons, with roughly 3.5% in the top ten. The V and J ends lost 6 bases and 5 bases, in that order; junction bases with no gene match: 14. The germline V gene has CDR1 MDHEN and CDR2 SYDVKM. The CDR3 loop spans 16 amino acids. This chain uses TRBV28 with TRBJ2-7; TRBD2 matches 9 bases. The material was peripheral blood, obtained 28 days after the second AZD1222 dose. The TCR sequence derives from an adult who received the AZD1222 COVID-19 vaccine. The CDR3 loop is CASRGGAAGGRHEQYF. The CDR3 nucleotides read TGTGCCAGCAGGGGGGGAGCAGCGGGAGGTCGCCACGAGCAGTACTTC.